The 29 T cell receptor beta chains given below trace back to one sample, sequenced in a study of T cell responses to AZD1222 COVID-19 vaccine. Some clones are missing from TCRdb's copy, which holds only in-frame ones; the method was immunoSEQ multiplex PCR. The sample includes fewer than 7,000 clones, around 87% of them seen just once. Sequences were derived from peripheral blood, sampled 28 days after the second AZD1222 dose. The receptors were gathered from an adult who received the AZD1222 COVID-19 vaccine.

The chain couples TRBV19 to TRBJ1-5; D gene uncertain. Germline V gene lookup returns CDR1 LNHDA and CDR2 SQIVND (reference sequence). The V end lost 2 bases, the J end lost 2 bases, and 19 bases lay between the germline ends. The CDR3 extends over 18 amino acids. CDR3 DNA: TGTGCCAGTAGTATACTTTTTCGGGTAGATGGTGGCAATCAGCCCCAGCATTTT. It specifies CASSILFRVDGGNQPQHF.

This clone has only a few counts. This chain joins TRBV7-8 and TRBJ2-1, with no clear D. The V end lost 0 bases, the J end lost 4 bases, and 10 bases lay between the germline ends. This CDR3 has 15 residues. Germline V gene lookup returns CDR1 SGHVS and CDR2 FQNEAQ. CDR3 in amino acids: CASSLAWAEYNEQFF. The CDR3 DNA reads as TGTGCCAGCAGCTTAGCTTGGGCTGAATACAATGAGCAGTTCTTC.

The genes are TRBV7-2 and TRBJ2-1; 8 bases map to TRBD1. The CDR3 totals 14 residues. The germline CDR1 and CDR2 sequences are SGHTA and FQGNSA. V was clipped by 7 bases and J by 8 bases; unmatched bases: 10. CDR3 sequence: CASNGQGGGYEQFF. Written as DNA, the CDR3 is TGTGCCAGCAACGGACAGGGAGGTGGATATGAGCAGTTCTTC.

A single count supports this clone. The rearrangement links TRBV5-6 to TRBJ1-6; TRBD1 might be the D (5 bases). The CDR3 totals 16 residues. Between the trimmed V and J ends, which lost 0 bases and 10 bases, there was a span of 17 bases. Germline V lookup: CDR1 SGHDT, CDR2 YYEEEE. CDR3 DNA: TGTGCCAGCAGCTTGGGAGCAGGGTGGAGGAGATCACCCCTCCACTTT. It specifies CASSLGAGWRRSPLHF.

The chain joins TRBV29-1 to TRBJ2-3, with D tentatively TRBD2 (7 bases). The germline gives CDR1 SQVTM, CDR2 ANQGSEA. This CDR3 has 13 residues. The germline V and J ends were trimmed by 2 bases and 4 bases, with 10 bases remaining between them. CDR3 coding DNA: TGCAGCGTTGAACGGGGGGCTGCAGATACGCAGTATTTT. Translating gives CSVERGAADTQYF.

J is TRBJ2-1 and V is TRBV7-2; D is uncertain. Germline CDR1 and CDR2: SGHTA and FQGNSA. The CDR3 is 12 residues long. Trimming removed 5 bases at V and 0 bases at J, with 2 bases between. The DNA for the CDR3 is TGTGCCAGCAGCCTCTCCTACAATGAGCAGTTCTTC. It is translated as CASSLSYNEQFF.

The gene calls are TRBV6-5 and TRBJ2-1, with TRBD1 matching 9 bases. The CDR3 runs to 15 residues. Trimming cost V 1 base and J 9 bases; bases outside gene matches: 7. In germline, CDR1 is MNHEY, CDR2 SVGAGI. The CDR3 sequence is CASSYFNTGGFEQFF. CDR3 in DNA: TGTGCCAGCAGTTACTTTAACACAGGGGGCTTTGAGCAGTTCTTC.

V is TRBV3-1 (or the pseudogene TRBV3-2) and J is TRBJ1-2; 10 positions match TRBD1. Germline V lookup: CDR1 LGHDT, CDR2 YNNKEL (reference sequence). J lost 6 bases, V lost 4 bases, and 2 bases had no gene match. The CDR3 runs to 13 residues. CDR3 bases: TGTGCCAGCAGCCTCGGGACAGGGGATGGCTACACCTTC. It is translated as CASSLGTGDGYTF.

The chain recombines TRBV5-6 with TRBJ2-7; TRBD1 aligns across 7 bases. CDR3 length: 13 residues. Germline V lookup: CDR1 SGHDT, CDR2 YYEEEE. The junction had 1 base not matched to a gene; V was cut back by 4 bases and J by 0 bases. CDR3 nucleotide sequence: TGTGCCAGCAGCCGGACAGGCTCCTACGAGCAGTACGTC. This sequence encodes CASSRTGSYEQYV.

The chain joins TRBV10-1 to TRBJ1-4; weak D call: TRBD1 (5 bases). Germline assignment: CDR1 WNHNN and CDR2 SYGVQD (reference sequence). The CDR3 has 13 residues. The ends were cut back, 5 bases at V and 6 bases at J, with 10 bases in the middle. The CDR3 nucleotides are TGCGCCAGCAGTAGGGGATCCCATGAAAAACTGTTTTTT. It yields the protein CASSRGSHEKLFF.

This clone was picked up a small number of times. The rearrangement links TRBV7-8 to TRBJ2-5; D is undetermined. The germline V gene has CDR1 SGHVS and CDR2 FQNEAQ. CDR3 length equals 16 residues. The V end lost 3 bases, the J end lost 2 bases, and 16 bases lay between the germline ends. The CDR3 coding sequence is TGTGCCAGCAGCTTTCCCGAAAAGACACTTCAAGAGACCCAGTACTTC. Protein sequence: CASSFPEKTLQETQYF. Full variable domain (rest looked up from reference TRBV7-8 and TRBJ2-5): GAGVSQSPRYKVAKRGQDVALRCDPISGHVSLFWYQQALGQGPEFLTYFQNEAQLDKSGLPSDRFFAERPEGSVSTLKIQRTQQEDSAVYLCASSFPEKTLQETQYFGPGTRLLVL.

This clone has a handful of counts. The chain combines TRBV29-1 with TRBJ2-7, with TRBD1 matching 7 bases. The CDR3 has 14 amino acids. Germline V CDR1 and CDR2: SQVTM, ANQGSEA. J was trimmed by 5 bases and V by 3 bases; bases with no gene match: 10. The CDR3 DNA sequence: TGCAGCGTTGAGATAGTGGCAGGGGGTAACGAGCAGTACTTC. Its translation: CSVEIVAGGNEQYF.

This sequence joins TRBV6-4 and TRBJ1-1; D is unresolved. Germline values: CDR1 MRHNA, CDR2 SNTAGT. V was clipped by 6 bases and J by 4 bases, with 12 bases between them. This CDR3 comprises 13 residues. CDR3 DNA: TGTGCCAGCAGCGGGAAGAGTGGCACTGAAGCTTTCTTT. Translation: CASSGKSGTEAFF.

The chain has TRBV6-5 and TRBJ1-2, with no clear D. The CDR3 length is 10 residues. Germline V gene data show CDR1 as MNHEY and CDR2 as SVGAGI. Deletions cut 10 bases from V and 6 bases from J, with 9 bases between. CDR3: CATGGNGYTF. DNA for the CDR3: TGTGCCACCGGAGGGAATGGCTACACCTTC.

This chain links TRBV29-1 with TRBJ2-7, with 11 bases fitting TRBD2. The V gene's germline CDR1 is SQVTM and CDR2 ANQGSEA. With 6 bases clipped from V and 3 bases from J, the junction kept 4 bases outside the gene matches. CDR3 length equals 13 residues. This chain's CDR3 is CSVGTSGGYEQYF. CDR3 nucleotide sequence: TGCAGCGTCGGGACTAGCGGAGGCTACGAGCAGTACTTC.

The chain joins TRBV7-2 to TRBJ1-1; D is undetermined. Germline CDR1 SGHTA, CDR2 FQGNSA. The CDR3 runs to 13 residues. Deletions cut 2 bases from V and 1 base from J, with 5 bases between. The CDR3 reads CASSLFENTEAFF. The CDR3 DNA is TGTGCCAGCAGCTTATTCGAGAACACTGAAGCTTTCTTT.

In this sample, this clone turned up once. This sequence joins TRBV15 and TRBJ2-7, with TRBD2 matching 8 bases. With V trimmed by 8 bases and J by 2 bases, 8 bases remained unmatched. Germline CDR1 and CDR2: LNHNV and YYDKDF (reference sequence). This CDR3 contains 14 residues. The CDR3 DNA is TGTGCCACCTCCCTGGCCGGGGGGGCCTACGAGCAGTACTTC. As protein: CATSLAGGAYEQYF.

This clone has only one observation. The chain is built from TRBV27 and TRBJ2-4, with D perhaps matching TRBD2 (7 bases). The V end lost 5 bases, the J end lost 8 bases, and 22 bases lay between the germline ends. CDR1 MNHEY and CDR2 SMNVEV come from the germline V gene (reference sequence). The CDR3 is 16 residues long. CDR3 region: CASSPRGAGFRDIQYF. The CDR3 DNA follows: TGTGCCAGCAGTCCCCGGGGGGCGGGTTTCCGAGACATTCAGTACTTC.

The V and J genes are TRBV28 and TRBJ2-1; D is unresolved. The CDR3 is made up of 15 amino acids. CDR1 is MDHEN, CDR2 SYDVKM, per germline. V dropped 3 bases and J dropped 1 base, with 10 bases sitting between them. This CDR3 reads CASSFLAESYNEQFF. The DNA of the CDR3 is TGTGCCAGCAGTTTTTTAGCAGAATCCTACAATGAGCAGTTCTTC.

The sample holds one count of this clone. The J gene is TRBJ2-7, the V gene TRBV6-2 or TRBV6-3, with no clear D. Trimming shortened V by 5 bases and J by 7 bases, and 15 bases separated the two germline ends. This CDR3 has 13 residues. The V gene's germline CDR1 is MNHEY and CDR2 SVGEGT. CDR3 in DNA: TGTGCCAGCAGTGCCGGGCCCCCAAGGGAGCAGTACGTC. Protein sequence: CASSAGPPREQYV.

The V call is TRBV21-1, the J call TRBJ1-5; TRBD1, the table's D call, was not compared with the DNA. TRBV21-1 is assigned pseudogene status. The CDR3 spans 19 residues. The DNA of the CDR3 is TGTGCCAGCAGCGACCGGGACAGGGGGCCTATAGATTGCAATCAGCCCCAGCATTTT. It specifies CASSDRDRGPIDCNQPQHF.

This chain links TRBV18 with TRBJ2-1; D not resolved. From germline, CDR1 is KGHSH and CDR2 LQKENI. The CDR3 runs to 14 residues. V was trimmed by 3 bases and J by 5 bases, leaving 11 bases between them. DNA of the CDR3: TGTGCCAGCTCACCTGTTTACAGCGACAATGAGCAGTTCTTC. Protein: CASSPVYSDNEQFF. Using reference TRBV18 and TRBJ2-1 for the parts outside the CDR3, the full variable domain is NAGVMQNPRHLVRRRGQEARLRCSPMKGHSHVYWYRQLPEEGLKFMVYLQKENIIDESGMPKERFSAEFPKEGPSILRIQQVVRGDSAAYFCASSPVYSDNEQFFGPGTRLTVL.

The chain couples TRBV6-2 or TRBV6-3 to TRBJ2-1; unclear D gene. From germline, CDR1 is MNHEY and CDR2 SVGEGT. V dropped 0 bases and J dropped 9 bases, with 9 bases sitting between them. The CDR3 consists of 13 residues. Here the CDR3 reads CASSYSSRAEQFF. The CDR3 coding sequence is TGTGCCAGCAGTTACTCGAGCAGAGCTGAGCAGTTCTTC.

The chain carries TRBV5-1 and TRBJ2-7, with a tentative D call TRBD2 (6 bases). Between the trimmed V and J ends, which lost 3 bases and 3 bases, there was a span of 13 bases. This CDR3 has 14 amino acids. Germline CDR1 is SGHRS and CDR2 is YFSETQ. The CDR3 DNA sequence: TGCGCCAGCAGCTACAGGACGGGGGACTACGAGCAGTACTTC. It is translated as CASSYRTGDYEQYF.

This chain uses TRBV14 with TRBJ1-2; 9 nucleotides agree with TRBD1. Looked up from germline, CDR1 is SGHDN and CDR2 is FVKESK. This CDR3 region has 13 residues. The V and J ends lost 4 bases and 7 bases, in that order; junction bases with no gene match: 4. The CDR3 bases are TGTGCCAGCAGCCCCCGACAGGGGGGTGGCTACACCTTC. Its translation is CASSPRQGGGYTF.

The chain joins TRBV18 to TRBJ1-1; no definite D call. The V end was cut by 3 bases, the J end by 5 bases, with 13 bases between. This CDR3 comprises 14 residues. Germline V lookup: CDR1 KGHSH, CDR2 LQKENI. The CDR3 loop reads CASSPGRIGTEAFF. The CDR3 DNA follows: TGTGCCAGCTCACCGGGCAGAATAGGGACTGAAGCTTTCTTT.

V is TRBV5-1 and J is TRBJ2-7; the D gene is possibly TRBD1 (6 bases). This CDR3 comprises 14 residues. Trimming cost V 0 bases and J 2 bases, with 9 bases left between them. The germline CDR1 and CDR2 sequences are SGHRS and YFSETQ. The CDR3 is CASSLGGGTYEQYV. CDR3 coding DNA: TGCGCCAGCAGCTTGGGAGGGGGAACCTACGAGCAGTACGTC.

The V and J genes are TRBV5-1 and TRBJ1-5; D may be TRBD1 (5 bases). The CDR3 covers 16 residues. Germline V gene lookup returns CDR1 SGHRS and CDR2 YFSETQ. V was trimmed by 4 bases and J by 0 bases, leaving 14 bases between them. The CDR3 DNA reads TGCGCCAGCAGCGGAACGGGGGTTCATAGCAATCAGCCCCAGCATTTT. It translates to CASSGTGVHSNQPQHF.

This clone was detected only once. The V and J genes are TRBV29-1 and TRBJ2-5, with 9 bases fitting TRBD1. This CDR3 region has 14 residues. Germline trimming cut 4 bases from V and 1 base from J; bases unmatched to any gene: 4. Germline CDR1 and CDR2: SQVTM and ANQGSEA. The chain's CDR3 is CSVGLTGGQETQYF. The CDR3 DNA follows: TGCAGCGTTGGGCTGACAGGGGGCCAAGAGACCCAGTACTTC.